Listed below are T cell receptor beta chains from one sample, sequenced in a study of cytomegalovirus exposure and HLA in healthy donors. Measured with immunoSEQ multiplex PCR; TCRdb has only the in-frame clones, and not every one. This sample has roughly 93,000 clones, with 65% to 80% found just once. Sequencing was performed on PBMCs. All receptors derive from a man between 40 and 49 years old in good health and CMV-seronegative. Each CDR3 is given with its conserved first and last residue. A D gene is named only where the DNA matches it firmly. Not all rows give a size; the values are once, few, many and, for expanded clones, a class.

CDR3: CASSLAGRGQETQYF
DNA: TGTGCCAGCAGCTTGGCCGGCAGGGGACAAGAGACCCAGTACTTC
D: -
J: TRBJ2-5
V: TRBV5-6
size: -

CDR3: CASSASKGDYGYTF
DNA: TGTGCCAGCAGCGCTTCAAAGGGGGACTATGGCTACACCTTC
D: -
J: TRBJ1-2
V: TRBV7-3
size: -

CDR3: CASSQDSGGFTEAFF
DNA: TGCGCCAGCAGCCAAGATTCGGGAGGGTTTACTGAAGCTTTCTTT
D: -
J: TRBJ1-1
V: TRBV4-1
size: -

CDR3: CASSPGRQGVRETQYF
DNA: TGTGCCAGCTCACCTGGACGCCAGGGCGTGCGAGAGACCCAGTACTTC
D: -
J: TRBJ2-5
V: TRBV18
size: -

CDR3: CATTTNWGQGAPNYGYTF
DNA: TGTGCCACCACTACTAACTGGGGACAGGGGGCGCCTAACTATGGCTACACCTTC
D: TRBD1
J: TRBJ1-2
V: TRBV27
size: -

CDR3: CASSRNLGATGELFF
DNA: TGTGCCAGTAGTAGAAACCTGGGAGCCACCGGGGAGCTGTTTTTT
D: -
J: TRBJ2-2
V: TRBV19
size: -

CDR3: CASSLGAGGPETQYF
DNA: TGTGCCAGCAGCTTAGGGGCGGGGGGGCCAGAGACCCAGTACTTC
D: TRBD2
J: TRBJ2-5
V: TRBV7-7
size: few

CDR3: CASSLGLAGNNEQFF
DNA: TGTGCCAGCAGCTTGGGACTAGCGGGGAACAATGAGCAGTTCTTC
D: TRBD2
J: TRBJ2-1
V: TRBV7-2
size: -

CDR3: CASTGRVSYEQYF
DNA: TGTGCCAGCACCGGCAGGGTCTCCTACGAGCAGTACTTC
D: -
J: TRBJ2-7
V: TRBV6-1
size: -

CDR3: CASSLTGEDTEAFF
DNA: TGTGCCAGCAGCTTAACAGGGGAAGACACTGAAGCTTTCTTT
D: -
J: TRBJ1-1
V: TRBV7-3
size: few

CDR3: CASSLAMRGGGETQYF
DNA: TGTGCCAGCAGCTTAGCTATGCGGGGGGGCGGGGAGACCCAGTACTTC
D: TRBD2
J: TRBJ2-5
V: TRBV7-2
size: -

CDR3: CASSWDRGLYGYTF
DNA: TGTGCCAGCAGCTGGGACAGGGGGTTGTATGGCTACACCTTC
D: TRBD1
J: TRBJ1-2
V: TRBV7-3
size: -

CDR3: CASSQGGRPYNEQFF
DNA: TGTGCCAGCAGCCAAGGGGGCAGGCCCTACAATGAGCAGTTCTTC
D: -
J: TRBJ2-1
V: TRBV4-2
size: once